The source of this T cell receptor (beta chain) is a study of human T cells and chemical hapten exposure. General observations from the study: With regard to DPC sensitization, TCRs above 1 in 1000 frequency did not change.

Unique molecular identifiers were linked by the library to individual cDNA molecules. TCRdb passed the reads through MiXCR, listing each CDR3 protein once. Of over 2,500 distinct CDR3 sequences in the sample, about half are singletons; the top ten hold approximately 10%. Total RNA was isolated from unfractionated whole blood. Germline V gene sequence: CDR1 SGHRS, CDR2 YFSETQ. V shed 5 bases and J shed 3 bases, with 13 bases lying between them. The CDR3 consists of 14 residues. This clonotype was picked up a small number of times. The antigen is not known. Sequencing input: whole blood. This sequence originates from a human donor who had alopecia or was a healthy volunteer (not recorded which). Some clones in this sample may be carry-over from other donors' samples. This table probably holds off-target reads from a library built for another chain. The V and J genes are TRBV5-1 and TRBJ2-3; D possibly corresponds to TRBD1 (7 bases). The CDR3 nucleotides are TGCGCCAGCAGTACAGGGGAGGTTACAGATACGCAGTATTTT. Translating gives CASSTGEVTDTQYF.